The 29 T cell receptor beta chains reported below all come from one sample, sequenced in a study of molecular identifiers for immune sequencing clone quantification. Each CDR3 protein is one row after TCRdb ran MiXCR on the PCR reads. The sample has 350,000 or so distinct CDR3 sequences, about a fifth seen once; the top ten hold 0.81%. The sample comprised naive CD8+ T cells from blood, with Jurkat cell RNA spiked in. Subset here: FACS-sorted CD8+CD4-CCR7+CD45RA+ naive T cells. These receptors originate from a human donor in good health. Some libraries in this study had Jurkat cell RNA spiked in.

The chain couples TRBV3-1 to TRBJ1-4; D not certain. Looked up from germline, CDR1 is LGHDT and CDR2 is YNNKEL (reference sequence). CDR3 length equals 16 residues. V lost 0 bases and J lost 8, with 16 bases in between. The CDR3 region has the DNA TGTGCCAGCAGCCAAGATCTAGCAGCTCCCAGGGAAAAACTGTTTTTT. This translates into CASSQDLAAPREKLFF.

This clonotype appeared many times. The genes are TRBV28 and TRBJ1-5; 11 nucleotides align to TRBD1. The CDR3 sequence is 14 residues long. Germline CDR1 MDHEN, CDR2 SYDVKM. With 6 bases clipped from V and 6 bases from J, the junction kept 4 bases outside the gene matches. CDR3 nucleotide sequence: TGTGCCAGCAGCCTAGGACAGGGGGCTCAGCCCCAGCATTTT. This gives the protein CASSLGQGAQPQHF.

This clonotype was observed many times. The CDR3 DNA follows: TGTGCCAGCAGCTTAGGGGGACAGGGGGAGCAGTACTTC. Amino acids: CASSLGGQGEQYF. The J gene is TRBJ2-7, the V gene TRBV7-6; 10 nucleotides line up with TRBD1. J gave up 7 bases and V 1 base, and 1 base lay outside the gene matches. CDR3 length: 13 amino acids. The germline CDR1 and CDR2 sequences are SGHVS and FNYEAQ.

The V call is TRBV3-1, the J call TRBJ2-7, with a possible D match to TRBD1 (6 bases). CDR1 is LGHDT and CDR2 is YNNKEL in the germline V gene (reference sequence). Trimming removed 1 base at V and 0 bases at J, with 22 bases between. The CDR3 extends over 19 amino acids. The CDR3 DNA follows: TGTGCCAGCAGCCAAGGTATTAATCTTCGACCGGACAGCTCCTACGAGCAGTACTTC. This translates into CASSQGINLRPDSSYEQYF.

This clonotype appeared many times. The J gene is TRBJ1-6, the V gene TRBV6-5, with D perhaps TRBD1 (6 bases). V dropped 5 bases and J dropped 1 base, with 12 bases sitting between them. Germline V gives CDR1 MNHEY, CDR2 SVGAGI. The length of the CDR3 is 16 residues. The CDR3 nucleotides read TGTGCCAGCAGTGACAGGTCTACGTCCTATAATTCACCCCTCCACTTT. Translating gives CASSDRSTSYNSPLHF.

This clonotype was recorded at least ten times. DNA for the CDR3: TGCAGCGTTGAAACGGCGGGAGGCTACGAGCAGTACTTC. Protein product: CSVETAGGYEQYF. The chain couples TRBV29-1 to TRBJ2-7, with 8 positions matching TRBD2. The CDR3 totals 13 residues. The V gene end was trimmed by 2 bases and the J gene end by 3 bases; junction bases not matched to a gene: 3. Germline V gives CDR1 SQVTM, CDR2 ANQGSEA.

There are a few counts of this clonotype. The V and J genes are TRBV4-3 and TRBJ1-5; D call uncertain. The V end was cut by 1 base, the J end by 6 bases, with 7 bases between. Germline V gene sequence: CDR1 LGHNA, CDR2 YSLEER. The length of the CDR3 is 13 residues. CDR3 DNA: TGCGCCAGCAGCCAAGCCAGATCTCAGCCCCAGCATTTT. This translates into CASSQARSQPQHF.

This clonotype was recorded at least ten times. This chain connects TRBV5-1 to TRBJ2-7, with unresolved D. The CDR3 totals 12 residues. Germline CDR1 reads SGHRS; CDR2 reads YFSETQ. With 2 bases removed from V and 5 bases from J, the gap between germline ends came to 8 bases. This CDR3 reads CASSFGSHEQYF. CDR3 coding DNA: TGCGCCAGCAGCTTTGGCAGCCACGAGCAGTACTTC.

This clonotype appeared a few times. The V call is TRBV9, the J call TRBJ2-4; 10 bases are a match to TRBD1. V was clipped by 0 bases and J by 1 base; unmatched bases: 10. Germline V gene sequence: CDR1 SGDLS, CDR2 YYNGEE. The CDR3 consists of 19 residues. The CDR3 coding sequence is TGTGCCAGCAGCGTAGAAGGGACAGGGGACCTCCCGGCCAAAAACATTCAGTACTTC. It encodes CASSVEGTGDLPAKNIQYF.

This chain uses TRBV28 with TRBJ2-7, with D maybe TRBD2 (7 bases). This CDR3 has 14 residues. Trimming left V 5 bases short and J 4 bases short, with 15 bases between. Germline loops: CDR1 MDHEN, CDR2 SYDVKM. The CDR3 sequence: CASSPRGAGYEQYF. The CDR3 region has the DNA TGTGCCAGCAGTCCTCGGGGGGCGGGGTACGAGCAGTACTTC.

This clonotype was observed at least ten times. The CDR3 does not end in the conserved phenylalanine or tryptophan, so this is likely a read error. No DNA is shown, since the ends of the CDR3 on it are uncertain; the CDR3 is the one TCRdb lists. The rearrangement joins TRBV28 to TRBJ1-1. CDR1 and CDR2 (germline): MDHEN, SYDVKM. The CDR3 is 13 amino acids long, termini counted. CDR3 sequence reads: CASSLNAVDGASL.

Many counts were recorded for this clonotype. J is TRBJ1-5 and V is TRBV4-3, with a weak D call TRBD1 (5 bases). Germline V gives CDR1 LGHNA, CDR2 YSLEER. The CDR3 is 14 residues long. Trimming removed 2 bases at V and 6 bases at J, with 11 bases between. In DNA, the CDR3 is TGCGCCAGCAGCCAACTGTCTGGGGGTCAGCCCCAGCATTTT. This encodes CASSQLSGGQPQHF.

This clonotype was seen only once. V is TRBV20-1 and J is TRBJ2-1; maybe TRBD2 (5 bases). The germline gives CDR1 DFQATT, CDR2 SNEGSKA (reference sequence). CDR3 size: 14 residues. V was cut by 3 bases and J by 3 bases, with 12 bases left in between. CDR3 sequence reads: CSARGAEYYNEQFF. In DNA form, the CDR3 reads TGCAGTGCTAGGGGAGCGGAGTACTACAATGAGCAGTTCTTC.

As regards this clonotype: Since a much larger clone is just one base distant, this may be a read error. Since the CDR3 does not end with the conserved phenylalanine or tryptophan, this likely comes from a read error. This chain links TRBV27 with TRBJ2-5, with D possibly TRBD1 on 7 matching bases. Trimming pared 5 bases from V and 6 bases from J, leaving 16 bases between. CDR1 MNHEY and CDR2 SMNVEV come from the germline V gene (reference sequence). CDR3 size: 14 residues. CDR3 nucleotides: TGTGCCAGCAGTCCAGGAGGGGGCACCAAGACCCAGTACTCC. Translated, it gives CASSPGGGTKTQYS.

About this clonotype itself: This could be a read error, since a much larger clone is one nucleotide away. The chain recombines TRBV30 with TRBJ2-3, with 7 nucleotides matching TRBD1. This CDR3 has 14 amino acids. Germline V gene data show CDR1 as GTSNPN and CDR2 as SVGIG (reference sequence). The CDR3 sequence: CACVTGANTDTRYF. CDR3 DNA: TGTGCCTGTGTAACAGGGGCCAACACAGATACGCGGTATTTT. Full variable domain (missing parts from reference TRBV30 and TRBJ2-3): SQTIHQWPATLVQPVGSPLSLECTVEGTSNPNLYWYRQAAGRGLQLLFYSVGIGQISSEVPQNLSASRPQDRQFILSSKKLLLSDSGFYLCACVTGANTDTRYFGPGTRLTVL.

This clonotype was detected many times. This chain links TRBV12-3 or TRBV12-4 with TRBJ2-5; a weak D match, TRBD2 (5 bases). V was cut by 4 bases and J by 0 bases, with 18 bases left in between. CDR3 size: 17 residues. The CDR3 nucleotides read TGTGCCAGCAGTTCTCGATCGGACTCTAGCTACCAAGAGACCCAGTACTTC. It translates to CASSSRSDSSYQETQYF.

This clonotype was counted at least ten times. The genes are TRBV13 and TRBJ2-1, with 8 nucleotides matching TRBD2. V trimming: 5 bases; J trimming: 6 bases; junction bases outside the gene matches: 9. Germline-derived CDR1 and CDR2 are PRHDT and FYEKMQ (reference sequence). The length of the CDR3 is 15 residues. The CDR3 nucleotides are TGTGCCAGCAGCCAAACTAGCAGCGGGGGCAATGAGCAGTTCTTC. It yields the protein CASSQTSSGGNEQFF. Drawing the rest from reference TRBV13 and TRBJ2-1, the complete variable domain is AAGVIQSPRHLIKEKRETATLKCYPIPRHDTVYWYQQGPGQDPQFLISFYEKMQSDKGSIPDRFSAQQFSDYHSELNMSSLELGDSALYFCASSQTSSGGNEQFFGPGTRLTVL.

As for this clonotype: A much larger clonotype is one base distant, so this may be a read error. The chain uses TRBV4-3 and TRBJ2-1; no clear D gene. Germline CDR1 LGHNA, CDR2 YSLEER. This CDR3 region has 17 residues. CDR3 in amino acids: CASGQESPHAQMGEQFF. The DNA for the CDR3 is TGCGCCAGCGGCCAAGAGTCCCCCCACGCCCAAATGGGTGAGCAGTTCTTC.

This clonotype was detected ten times or more. The CDR3, as DNA: TGTGCCAGCAGCTTGGGGGCAGGGGGCAATCAGCCCCAGCATTTT. Translation gives CASSLGAGGNQPQHF. V gene TRBV5-6 combines with J gene TRBJ1-5; weak D call: TRBD1 (6 bases). The CDR3 extends over 15 amino acids. V lost 0 bases to trimming and J lost 2 bases, with 9 bases between them. The V gene's germline CDR1 is SGHDT and CDR2 YYEEEE.

V gene TRBV3-1 combines with J gene TRBJ2-3; either TRBD1 or TRBD2 may fit D (5 bases each). Trimming took off 4 bases at V and 3 bases at J, with 23 bases between the two ends. The length of the CDR3 is 18 residues. The V gene's germline CDR1 is LGHDT and CDR2 YNNKEL (reference sequence). The CDR3 loop is CASSRSFPQGPGTDTQYF. The CDR3 nucleotides read TGTGCCAGCAGCCGATCCTTCCCCCAGGGCCCGGGGACAGATACGCAGTATTTT.

In regard to this clonotype: A clone one base away is much larger, so this may be a read error. V is TRBV15 and J is TRBJ1-5; 7 nucleotides align to TRBD1. Germline V gives CDR1 LNHNV, CDR2 YYDKDF (reference sequence). The CDR3 consists of 15 residues. CDR3 in amino acids: CVTSRRGQNNQPQHF. CDR3 coding DNA: TGTGTCACCAGCCGGCGGGGACAGAACAATCAGCCCCAGCATTTT.

Of note for this clonotype: A single base separates this from a much larger clone, so it may be a read error. The gene calls are TRBV7-2 and TRBJ2-5; TRBD1 is a possible D gene (6 bases). CDR3 length: 14 amino acids. The germline gives CDR1 SGHTA, CDR2 FQGNSA. The CDR3 DNA follows: TGTGCCAGCAGCCTCCCGACAGGCCAAGAGACCCGGTACTTC. Its protein is CASSLPTGQETRYF.

Comment on this clonotype: A much larger clone sits a single nucleotide away, making a read error possible. This chain links TRBV9 with TRBJ1-1; no reliable D call. The CDR3 has 14 residues. The germline V gene encodes CDR1 SGDLS and CDR2 YYNGEE. Here the CDR3 DNA reads TGTGCCTGCAGCATTGGACCGGGGAGCACTGAAGCTTTCTTT. It translates to CACSIGPGSTEAFF.

This clonotype was observed many times. V and J are TRBV4-2 and TRBJ2-1; 10 bases are shared with TRBD2. The V gene end was trimmed by 0 bases and the J gene end by 4 bases; junction bases not matched to a gene: 9. This CDR3 is 18 amino acids long. The germline V gene encodes CDR1 LGHNA and CDR2 YNFKEQ. In DNA, the CDR3 is TGTGCCAGCAGCCAAGATTGGGCCCCTAGCGGGGGTTACAATGAGCAGTTCTTC. Translating gives CASSQDWAPSGGYNEQFF.

This clonotype came up a few times. The V gene is TRBV7-9, the J gene TRBJ2-5; D ambiguous. The V end lost 4 bases, the J end lost 0 bases, and 18 bases lay between the germline ends. The CDR3 runs 17 residues. Germline-derived CDR1 and CDR2 are SEHNR and FQNEAQ (reference sequence). As DNA, the CDR3 is TGTGCCAGCAGCTCCCCCAATATGGGCCCCGACCAAGAGACCCAGTACTTC. This sequence encodes CASSSPNMGPDQETQYF.

This clonotype has at least ten counts. This chain uses TRBV18 with TRBJ2-7; TRBD1 might be the D (5 bases). Germline V gives CDR1 KGHSH, CDR2 LQKENI. V was trimmed by 3 bases and J by 7 bases, leaving 10 bases between them. This CDR3 region has 12 residues. The CDR3 spells CASSPDMGEQYF. In DNA, the CDR3 is TGTGCCAGCTCACCGGACATGGGGGAGCAGTACTTC.

This clonotype was recorded at least ten times. The rearrangement uses TRBV5-8 and TRBJ2-7, with 8 nucleotides matching TRBD2. The CDR3 has 12 amino acids. Germline CDR1 reads SGHTS; CDR2 reads YDEGEE. J was trimmed by 6 bases and V by 3 bases; bases with no gene match: 2. DNA for the CDR3: TGTGCCAGCAGCTGGGGACTAGGCGAGCAGTACTTC. Protein product: CASSWGLGEQYF. Using reference TRBV5-8 and TRBJ2-7 for the parts outside the CDR3, the full variable domain is EAGVTQSPTHLIKTRGQQATLRCSPISGHTSVYWYQQALGLGLQFLLWYDEGEERNRGNFPPRFSGRQFPNYSSELNVNALELEDSALYLCASSWGLGEQYFGPGTRLTVT.

This clonotype was seen repeatedly, ten times or more. The V call is TRBV7-3, the J call TRBJ2-3; TRBD2 is a possible D gene (5 bases). The germline gives CDR1 SGHTA, CDR2 FQGTGA. V lost 7 bases to trimming and J lost 3 bases, with 11 bases between them. The CDR3 loop spans 13 amino acids. The CDR3 is CASKLVETDTQYF. In DNA form, the CDR3 reads TGTGCCAGCAAACTAGTTGAAACAGATACGCAGTATTTT.

On this clonotype: A read error is possible here, since a much larger clone lies one base away. The chain combines TRBV9 with TRBJ2-7; D is ambiguous. Looked up from germline, CDR1 is SGDLS and CDR2 is YYNGEE. The CDR3 totals 14 residues. The CDR3 is CAGSVVPETYEQYF. The CDR3 DNA follows: TGTGCCGGCAGCGTAGTGCCGGAAACCTACGAGCAGTACTTC.